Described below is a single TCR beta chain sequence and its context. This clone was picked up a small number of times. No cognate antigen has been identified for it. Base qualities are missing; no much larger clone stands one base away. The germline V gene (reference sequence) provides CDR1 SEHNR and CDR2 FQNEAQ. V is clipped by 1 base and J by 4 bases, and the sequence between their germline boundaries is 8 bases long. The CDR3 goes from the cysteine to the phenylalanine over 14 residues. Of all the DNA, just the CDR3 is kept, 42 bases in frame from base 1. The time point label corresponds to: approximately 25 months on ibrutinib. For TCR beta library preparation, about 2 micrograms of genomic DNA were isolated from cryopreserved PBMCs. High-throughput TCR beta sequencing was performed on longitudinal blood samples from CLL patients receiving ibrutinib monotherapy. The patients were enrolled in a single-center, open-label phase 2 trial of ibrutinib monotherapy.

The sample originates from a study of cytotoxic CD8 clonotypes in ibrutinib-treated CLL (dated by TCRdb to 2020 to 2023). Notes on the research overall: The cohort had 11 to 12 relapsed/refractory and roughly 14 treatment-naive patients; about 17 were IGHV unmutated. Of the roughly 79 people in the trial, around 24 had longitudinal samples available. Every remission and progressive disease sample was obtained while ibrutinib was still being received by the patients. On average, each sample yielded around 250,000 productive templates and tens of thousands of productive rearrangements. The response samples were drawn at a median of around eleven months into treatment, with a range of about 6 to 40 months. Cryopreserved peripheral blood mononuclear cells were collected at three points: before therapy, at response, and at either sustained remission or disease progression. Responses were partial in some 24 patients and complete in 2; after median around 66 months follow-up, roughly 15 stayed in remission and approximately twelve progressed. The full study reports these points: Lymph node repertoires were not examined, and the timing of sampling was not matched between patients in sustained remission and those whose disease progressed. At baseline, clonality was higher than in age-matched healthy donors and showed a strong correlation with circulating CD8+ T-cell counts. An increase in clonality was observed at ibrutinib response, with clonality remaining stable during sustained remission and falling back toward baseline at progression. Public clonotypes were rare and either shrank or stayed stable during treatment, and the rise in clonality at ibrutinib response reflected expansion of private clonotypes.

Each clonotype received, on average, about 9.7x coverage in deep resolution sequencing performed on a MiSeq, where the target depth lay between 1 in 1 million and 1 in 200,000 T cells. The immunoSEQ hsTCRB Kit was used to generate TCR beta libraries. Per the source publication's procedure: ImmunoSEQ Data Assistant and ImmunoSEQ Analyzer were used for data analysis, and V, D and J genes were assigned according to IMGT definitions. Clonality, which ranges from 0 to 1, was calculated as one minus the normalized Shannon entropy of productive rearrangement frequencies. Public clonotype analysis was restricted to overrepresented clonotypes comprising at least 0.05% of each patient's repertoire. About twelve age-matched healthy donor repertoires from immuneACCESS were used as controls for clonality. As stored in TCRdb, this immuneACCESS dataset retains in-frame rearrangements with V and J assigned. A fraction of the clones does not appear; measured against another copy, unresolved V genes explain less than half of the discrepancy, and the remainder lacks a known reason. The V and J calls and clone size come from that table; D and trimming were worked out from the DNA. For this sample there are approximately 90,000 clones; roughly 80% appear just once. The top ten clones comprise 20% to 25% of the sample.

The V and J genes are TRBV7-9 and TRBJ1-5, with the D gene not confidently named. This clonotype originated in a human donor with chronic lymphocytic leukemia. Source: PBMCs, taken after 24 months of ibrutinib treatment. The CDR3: CASSLESVNQPQHF. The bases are TGTGCCAGCAGCTTAGAATCCGTTAATCAGCCCCAGCATTTT.